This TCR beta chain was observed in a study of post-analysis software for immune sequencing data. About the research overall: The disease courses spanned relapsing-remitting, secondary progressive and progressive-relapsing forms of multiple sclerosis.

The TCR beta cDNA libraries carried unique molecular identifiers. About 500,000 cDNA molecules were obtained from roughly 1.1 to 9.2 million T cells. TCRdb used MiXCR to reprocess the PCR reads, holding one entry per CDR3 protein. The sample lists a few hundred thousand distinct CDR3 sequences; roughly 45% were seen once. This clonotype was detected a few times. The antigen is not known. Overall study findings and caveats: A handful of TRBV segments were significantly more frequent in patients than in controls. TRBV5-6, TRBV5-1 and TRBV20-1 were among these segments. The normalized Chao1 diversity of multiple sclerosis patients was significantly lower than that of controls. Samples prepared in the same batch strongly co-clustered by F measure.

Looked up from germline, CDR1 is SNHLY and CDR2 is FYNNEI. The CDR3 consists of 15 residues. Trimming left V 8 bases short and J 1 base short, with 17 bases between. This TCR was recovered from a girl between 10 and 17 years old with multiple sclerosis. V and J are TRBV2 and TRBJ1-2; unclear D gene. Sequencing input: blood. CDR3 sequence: CASHPERANNYGYTF. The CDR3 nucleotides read TGTGCCAGCCACCCCGAGCGGGCCAATAACTATGGCTACACCTTC.